The subject of this entry is one T cell receptor (beta chain). There is no known antigen for this receptor. No base-level quality is on record; no much larger clone is a single base apart. Ends trimmed: V by 4 bases, J by 6 bases; bases unmatched to a gene: 5. Including the terminal cysteine and phenylalanine, the CDR3 comprises 15 residues. CDR3 DNA is the only sequence kept; it has 45 bases, read in frame from the first base. From a lookup of the germline V gene, CDR1 and CDR2 are MGHRA and YSYEKL. RNA was extracted with the RNeasy kit and roughly 0.5 to 1 ug was reverse transcribed using random hexamers. TCR beta CDR3 regions were amplified with the immunoSEQ multiplex PCR assay covering 54 Vbeta and 13 Jbeta segments. To correct PCR amplification bias, a synthetic template baseline was used for both primer optimization and computational correction. Per the source publication's procedure: Reads were annotated to V, D and J genes according to IMGT and were analyzed with immunoSEQ Analyzer, with only productive sequences retained. To calculate clonality, Shannon entropy was normalized by log2 of the number of productive unique sequences and then subtracted from one. Public and private clones were assessed among the 100 most prevalent clones of each patient and control. A clone was defined as Susac-specific if it was absent from the healthy and MS cohorts, from approximately 980 published viral clones and from other ImmuneACCESS disease sequences. TCRdb reran the public reads through fastp at Q25 and MiXCR, keeping productive beta chains. Rows with a matching CDR3 protein are joined into one entry that keeps the most common DNA and genes. The V and J calls, along with clone size, are taken from TCRdb and not from the paper's own processing. Recorded for this sample are around 170,000 distinct CDR3 sequences; approximately 95% of them occurred a single time. The leading ten clones occupy 0.16% of the sample.

The record originates from a study of CD8 T cells in Susac syndrome (dated by TCRdb to about 2019). With respect to the entire study: Among the Susac syndrome patients who were sequenced, clinically active disease was present in 5 or 6 and clinical remission was observed in roughly 8. At the time of blood withdrawal, Susac syndrome patients were either therapy-naive, taking corticosteroids (with some also receiving IVIg), or on IVIg alone. Whether CD8+ T cell activation and differentiation in Susac syndrome was antigen driven was tested using repertoire sequencing. The study compared CD8+ T cell repertoire clonality among 11 to 12 healthy donors, 14 Susac syndrome patients and around 16 multiple sclerosis patients. Broader findings and caveats from the paper: Susac syndrome CD8+ repertoires showed clonal expansion, highest in CD8+ TEMRA cells and greater in clinically active than remitting patients. The study acknowledged that relatively few individuals were included in the TCR sequencing and HLA analysis. Looking at Susac-specific public clones, the researchers identified approximately 15 in the total CD8+ repertoire and roughly 5 in the CD8+ TEMRA repertoire.

High-throughput TCR beta sequencing profiled peripheral blood CD8+ and CD4+ T cells from healthy donors, Susac syndrome patients and multiple sclerosis patients. Susac syndrome patients met recently defined diagnostic criteria for definite or probable disease. CD8+ TEMRA cells were enriched by FACS, while bulk CD8+ and CD4+ T cells were purified by magnetic negative isolation. Blood was drawn into EDTA tubes, processed within 24 hours, and PBMCs were isolated by density gradient centrifugation. PBMCs intended for TCR sequencing were cryopreserved in liquid nitrogen and thawed later in a water bath at 37 degrees C. Purity of sorted or isolated CD4+, CD8+ and CD8+ TEMRA cells was at least 90%.

The rearranged chain carries TRBV4-1 and TRBJ2-1, with 11 bases in between that match TRBD2. The sample was CD8+ T cells from PBMCs. The receptor was derived from a human donor with Susac syndrome. CDR3 region: CASSRASGRTNEQFF. The DNA is as follows: TGCGCCAGCAGCCGAGCTAGCGGGAGGACCAATGAGCAGTTCTTC.